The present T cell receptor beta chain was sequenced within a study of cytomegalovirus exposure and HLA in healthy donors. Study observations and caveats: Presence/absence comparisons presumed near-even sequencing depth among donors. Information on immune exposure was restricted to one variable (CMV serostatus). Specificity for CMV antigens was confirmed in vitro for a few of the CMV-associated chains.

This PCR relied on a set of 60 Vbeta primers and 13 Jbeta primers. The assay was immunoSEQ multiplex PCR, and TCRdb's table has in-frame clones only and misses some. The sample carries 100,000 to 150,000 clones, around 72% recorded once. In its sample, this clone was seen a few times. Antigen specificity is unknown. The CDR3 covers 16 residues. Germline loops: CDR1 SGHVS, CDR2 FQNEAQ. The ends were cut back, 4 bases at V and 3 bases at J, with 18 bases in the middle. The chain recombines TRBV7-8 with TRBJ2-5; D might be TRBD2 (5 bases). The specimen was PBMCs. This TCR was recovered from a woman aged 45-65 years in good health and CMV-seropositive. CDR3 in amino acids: CASSSLTGLAEETQYF. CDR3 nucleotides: TGTGCCAGCAGCTCCCTCACCGGACTGGCTGAAGAGACCCAGTACTTC.